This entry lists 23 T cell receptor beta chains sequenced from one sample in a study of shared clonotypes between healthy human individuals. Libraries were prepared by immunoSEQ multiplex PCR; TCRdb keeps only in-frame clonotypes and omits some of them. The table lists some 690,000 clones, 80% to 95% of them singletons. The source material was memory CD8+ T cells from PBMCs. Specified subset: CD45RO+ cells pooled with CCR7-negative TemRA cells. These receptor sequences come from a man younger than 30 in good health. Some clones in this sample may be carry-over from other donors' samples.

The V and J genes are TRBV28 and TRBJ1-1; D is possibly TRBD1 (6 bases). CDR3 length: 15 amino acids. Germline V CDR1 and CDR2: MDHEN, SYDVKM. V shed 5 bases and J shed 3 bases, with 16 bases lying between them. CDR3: CASSAPSGEDTEAFF. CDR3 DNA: TGTGCCAGCAGTGCCCCATCAGGGGAAGACACTGAAGCTTTCTTT.

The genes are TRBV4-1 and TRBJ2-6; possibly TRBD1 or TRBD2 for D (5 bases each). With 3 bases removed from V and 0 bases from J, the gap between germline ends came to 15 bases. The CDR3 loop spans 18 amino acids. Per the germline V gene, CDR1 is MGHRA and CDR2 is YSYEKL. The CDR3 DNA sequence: TGCGCCAGCAGCCACCCTTCCTCCGGGGCCTCTGGGGCCAACGTCCTGACTTTC. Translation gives CASSHPSSGASGANVLTF.

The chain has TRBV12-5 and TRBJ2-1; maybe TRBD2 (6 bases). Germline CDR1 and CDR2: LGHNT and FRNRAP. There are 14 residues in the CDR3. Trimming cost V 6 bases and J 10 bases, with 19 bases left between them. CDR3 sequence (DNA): TGTGCTAGTGGGGCCGGCCGGGTTCTAGCGGAGCAGTTCTTC. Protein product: CASGAGRVLAEQFF. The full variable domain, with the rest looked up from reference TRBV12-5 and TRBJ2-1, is DARVTQTPRHKVTEMGQEVTMRCQPILGHNTVFWYRQTMMQGLELLAYFRNRAPLDDSGMPKDRFSAEMPDATLATLKIQPSEPRDSAVYFCASGAGRVLAEQFFGPGTRLTVL.

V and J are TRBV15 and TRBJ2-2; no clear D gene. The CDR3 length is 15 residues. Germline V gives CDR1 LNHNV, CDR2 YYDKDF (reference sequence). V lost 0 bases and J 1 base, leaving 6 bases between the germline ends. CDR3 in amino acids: CATSRDMGNTGELFF. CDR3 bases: TGTGCCACCAGCAGAGATATGGGGAACACCGGGGAGCTGTTTTTT.

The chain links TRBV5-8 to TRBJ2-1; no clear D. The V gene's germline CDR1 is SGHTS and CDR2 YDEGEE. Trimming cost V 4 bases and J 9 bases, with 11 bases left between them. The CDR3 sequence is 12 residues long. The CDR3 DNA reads TGTGCCAGCAGCCCTATTCTGGGTGAGCAGTTCTTC. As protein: CASSPILGEQFF.

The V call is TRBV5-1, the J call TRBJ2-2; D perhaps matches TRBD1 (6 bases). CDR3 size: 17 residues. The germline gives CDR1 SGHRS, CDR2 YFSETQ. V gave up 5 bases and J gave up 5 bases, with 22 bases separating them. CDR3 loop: CASRRASIGGETGELFF. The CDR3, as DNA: TGCGCCAGCAGACGTGCCTCTATTGGGGGCGAGACCGGGGAGCTGTTTTTT.

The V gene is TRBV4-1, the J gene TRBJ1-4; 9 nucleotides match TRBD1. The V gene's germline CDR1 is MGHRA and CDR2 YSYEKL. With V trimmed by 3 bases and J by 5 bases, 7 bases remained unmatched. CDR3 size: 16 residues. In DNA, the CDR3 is TGCGCCAGCAGCCACCCGGGACAGGGACGAAATGAAAAACTGTTTTTT. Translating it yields CASSHPGQGRNEKLFF.

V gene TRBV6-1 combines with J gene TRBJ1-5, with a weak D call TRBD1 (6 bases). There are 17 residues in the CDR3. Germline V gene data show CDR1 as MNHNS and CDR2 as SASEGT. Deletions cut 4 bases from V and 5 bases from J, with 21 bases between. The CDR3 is CASSAPTGRARDQPQHF. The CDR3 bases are TGTGCCAGCAGTGCCCCCACAGGGCGGGCGAGAGATCAGCCCCAGCATTTT.

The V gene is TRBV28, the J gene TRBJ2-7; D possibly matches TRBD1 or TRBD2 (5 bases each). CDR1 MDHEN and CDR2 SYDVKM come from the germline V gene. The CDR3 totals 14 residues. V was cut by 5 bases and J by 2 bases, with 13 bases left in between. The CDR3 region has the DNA TGTGCCAGCAGTCTCCGGGACGGTGCCTACGAGCAGTACTTC. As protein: CASSLRDGAYEQYF.

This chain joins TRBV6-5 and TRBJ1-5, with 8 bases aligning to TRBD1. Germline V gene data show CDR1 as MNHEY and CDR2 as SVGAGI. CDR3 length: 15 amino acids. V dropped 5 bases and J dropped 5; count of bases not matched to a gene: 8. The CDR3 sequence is CASSPLGQGDQPQHF. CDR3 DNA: TGTGCCAGCAGTCCCCTAGGACAGGGAGATCAGCCCCAGCATTTT.

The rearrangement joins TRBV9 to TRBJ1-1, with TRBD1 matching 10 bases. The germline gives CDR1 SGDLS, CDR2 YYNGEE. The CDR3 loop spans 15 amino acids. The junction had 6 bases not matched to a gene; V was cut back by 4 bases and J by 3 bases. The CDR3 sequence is CASSPTGTGDTEAFF. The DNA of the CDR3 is TGTGCCAGCAGCCCGACCGGGACAGGGGACACTGAAGCTTTCTTT.

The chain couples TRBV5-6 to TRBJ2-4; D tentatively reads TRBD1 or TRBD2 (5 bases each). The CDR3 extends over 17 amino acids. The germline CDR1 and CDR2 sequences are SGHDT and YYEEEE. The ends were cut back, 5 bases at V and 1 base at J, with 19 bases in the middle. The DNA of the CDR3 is TGTGCCAGCAGTTACAGACTCCTCGGGGCCGCCAAAAACATTCAGTACTTC. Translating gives CASSYRLLGAAKNIQYF.

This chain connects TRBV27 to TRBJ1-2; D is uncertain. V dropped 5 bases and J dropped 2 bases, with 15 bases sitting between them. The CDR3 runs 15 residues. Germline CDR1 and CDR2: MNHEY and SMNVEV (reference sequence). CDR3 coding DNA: TGTGCCAGCAGTCCTGAGTCGGAGTACAACTATGGCTACACCTTC. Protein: CASSPESEYNYGYTF.

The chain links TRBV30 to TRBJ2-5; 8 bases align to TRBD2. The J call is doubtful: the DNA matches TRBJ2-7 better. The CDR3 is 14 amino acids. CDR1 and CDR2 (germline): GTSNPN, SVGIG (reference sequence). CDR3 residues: CAWSRGSGTNEQYF. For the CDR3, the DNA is TGTGCCTGGAGTCGAGGTAGCGGGACGAACGAGCAGTACTTC.

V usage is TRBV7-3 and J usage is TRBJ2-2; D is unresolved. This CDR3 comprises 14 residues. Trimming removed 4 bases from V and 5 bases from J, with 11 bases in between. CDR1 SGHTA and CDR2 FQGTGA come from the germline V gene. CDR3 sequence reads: CASSWAVGTGELFF. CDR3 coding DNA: TGTGCCAGCAGCTGGGCAGTAGGGACCGGGGAGCTGTTTTTT.

The CDR3 reads CAISEEGRPIWTQYF. CDR3 in DNA: TGTGCCATCAGTGAGGAGGGACGCCCCATTTGGACCCAGTACTTC. The V call is TRBV10-3, the J call TRBJ2-5, with D perhaps being TRBD1 or TRBD2 (5 bases each). V gave up 2 bases and J gave up 7 bases, with 17 bases separating them. This CDR3 comprises 15 residues. CDR1 and CDR2 from the germline V gene are ENHRY and SYGVKD.

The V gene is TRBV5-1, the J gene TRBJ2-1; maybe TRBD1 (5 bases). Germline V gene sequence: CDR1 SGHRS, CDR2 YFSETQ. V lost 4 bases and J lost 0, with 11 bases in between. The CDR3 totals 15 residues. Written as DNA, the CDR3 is TGCGCCAGCAGCCCCAGGGCGGACTCCTACAATGAGCAGTTCTTC. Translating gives CASSPRADSYNEQFF.

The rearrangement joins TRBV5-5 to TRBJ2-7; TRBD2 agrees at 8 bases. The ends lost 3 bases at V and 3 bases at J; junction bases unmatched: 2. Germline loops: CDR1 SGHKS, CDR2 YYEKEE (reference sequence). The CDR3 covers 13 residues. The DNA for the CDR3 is TGTGCCAGCAGCTACGGGGGGGTCTACGAGCAGTACTTC. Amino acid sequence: CASSYGGVYEQYF.

CDR3 region: CASSLLGSQETQYF. CDR3 sequence (DNA): TGTGCCAGCAGCCTCCTTGGGTCCCAAGAGACCCAGTACTTC. The chain is built from TRBV28 and TRBJ2-5; no clear D gene. The CDR3 has 14 amino acids. Trimming shortened V by 6 bases and J by 1 base, and 12 bases separated the two germline ends. Looked up from germline, CDR1 is MDHEN and CDR2 is SYDVKM.

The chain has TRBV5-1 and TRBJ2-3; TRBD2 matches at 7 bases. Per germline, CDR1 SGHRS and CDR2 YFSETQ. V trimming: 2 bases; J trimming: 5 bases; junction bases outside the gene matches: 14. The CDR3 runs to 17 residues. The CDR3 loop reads CASSLKMSGAQGDTQYF. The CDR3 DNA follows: TGCGCCAGCAGCTTAAAGATGAGCGGGGCGCAGGGAGATACGCAGTATTTT.

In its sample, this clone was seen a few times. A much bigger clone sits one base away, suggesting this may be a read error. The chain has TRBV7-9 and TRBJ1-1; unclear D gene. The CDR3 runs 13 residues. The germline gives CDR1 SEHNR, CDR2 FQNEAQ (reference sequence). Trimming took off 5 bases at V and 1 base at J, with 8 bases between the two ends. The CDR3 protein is CASSPGRNTEAFF. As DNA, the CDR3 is TGTGCCAGCAGCCCTGGCAGGAACACTGAAGCTTTCTTT.

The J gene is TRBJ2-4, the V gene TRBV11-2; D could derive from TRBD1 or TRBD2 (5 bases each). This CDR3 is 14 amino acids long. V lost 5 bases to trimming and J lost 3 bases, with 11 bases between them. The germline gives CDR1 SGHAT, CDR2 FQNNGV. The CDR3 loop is CASSDRGDKNIQYF. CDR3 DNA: TGTGCCAGCAGCGATAGAGGGGACAAAAACATTCAGTACTTC.

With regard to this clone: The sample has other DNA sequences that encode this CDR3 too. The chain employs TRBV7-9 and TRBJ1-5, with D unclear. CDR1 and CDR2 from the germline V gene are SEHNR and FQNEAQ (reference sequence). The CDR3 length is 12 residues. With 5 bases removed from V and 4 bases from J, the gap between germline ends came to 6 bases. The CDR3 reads CASSLGNQPQHF. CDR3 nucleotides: TGTGCCAGCAGCCTGGGTAATCAGCCCCAGCATTTT.